The 8 T cell receptor beta chains reported below all come from one sample, sequenced in a study of cytomegalovirus exposure and HLA in healthy donors. Use of 60 Vbeta and 13 Jbeta primers characterized the PCR. Assay: immunoSEQ multiplex PCR; the TCRdb copy retains only in-frame clones and omits some. The sample yields about 76,000 clones, roughly 73% seen once. The specimen sequenced was PBMCs. Every receptor here comes from a woman aged 40 to 50 in good health and CMV-seropositive.

The chain couples TRBV5-1 to TRBJ2-3; D not resolved. The germline V gene encodes CDR1 SGHRS and CDR2 YFSETQ. With 0 bases removed from V and 2 bases from J, the gap between germline ends came to 10 bases. This CDR3 spans 15 amino acids. The CDR3 nucleotides are TGCGCCAGCAGCTTGGGGAGACCGACCACAGATACGCAGTATTTT. Translating it yields CASSLGRPTTDTQYF.

The sample holds one count of this clone. J is TRBJ1-2 and V is TRBV5-8; D might be TRBD1 (6 bases). V was pared by 1 base and J by 1 base, with 17 bases between. CDR3 length: 17 residues. Germline V CDR1 and CDR2: SGHTS, YDEGEE. CDR3 region: CASSLLGGGRSNYGYTF. The CDR3, as DNA: TGTGCCAGCAGCTTGTTGGGTGGGGGCAGGAGTAACTATGGCTACACCTTC.

The DNA of the CDR3 is TGTGCCAGCAGCTTAGCCCAAAGTGGGACAGTCTCCTACGAGCAGTACTTC. It translates to CASSLAQSGTVSYEQYF. The chain is built from TRBV7-9 and TRBJ2-7, with 7 bases matching TRBD1. CDR3 length equals 17 residues. Germline CDR1 reads SEHNR; CDR2 reads FQNEAQ (reference sequence). Trimming at V came to 0 bases and at J to 0 bases, leaving 8 bases not matched to a gene. The complete variable domain, with remaining parts taken from reference TRBV7-9 and TRBJ2-7, reads DTGVSQNPRHKITKRGQNVTFRCDPISEHNRLYWYRQTLGQGPEFLTYFQNEAQLEKSRLLSDRFSAERPKGSFSTLEIQRTEQGDSAMYLCASSLAQSGTVSYEQYFGPGTRLTVT.

Only one count was recorded for this clone. The chain combines TRBV10-1 with TRBJ2-1; 11 bases align to TRBD1. The CDR3 is made up of 15 amino acids. The V and J ends lost 5 bases and 7 bases, in that order; junction bases with no gene match: 7. The germline CDR1 and CDR2 sequences are WNHNN and SYGVQD (reference sequence). DNA of the CDR3: TGCGCCAGCAGTCCGGACAGGGGGCTCGGGAATGAGCAGTTCTTC. Translating gives CASSPDRGLGNEQFF.

This rearrangement joins TRBV5-4 to TRBJ2-7; 8 bases match TRBD2. V shed 1 base, J shed 1 base, and the junction held 4 bases outside the gene matches. Per the germline V gene, CDR1 is SGHNT and CDR2 is YYREEE (reference sequence). The CDR3 is made up of 15 amino acids. The CDR3 nucleotides read TGTGCCAGCAGCTTGACTAGCGGTGGGTCCTACGAGCAGTACTTC. Its translation is CASSLTSGGSYEQYF.

CDR3: CASSPWDRGSEQYF. The CDR3 region has the DNA TGTGCCAGCAGCCCGTGGGACAGGGGCAGCGAGCAGTACTTC. V is TRBV7-2 and J is TRBJ2-7; the match to TRBD1 covers 10 bases. The CDR3 covers 14 residues. The V and J ends lost 5 bases and 6 bases, in that order; junction bases with no gene match: 7. The germline CDR1 and CDR2 sequences are SGHTA and FQGNSA.

The chain is built from TRBV4-1 and TRBJ1-5; D gene uncertain. The CDR3 consists of 16 residues. The V and J ends lost 3 bases and 2 bases respectively, with 14 bases between them. Germline V gene sequence: CDR1 MGHRA, CDR2 YSYEKL. The DNA of the CDR3 is TGCGCCAGCAGCCAGAACGAGGCCAGTGGCAATCAGCCCCAGCATTTT. It specifies CASSQNEASGNQPQHF.

The chain has TRBV5-4 and TRBJ2-7, with unresolved D. CDR1 and CDR2 (germline): SGHNT, YYREEE (reference sequence). V was clipped by 4 bases and J by 2 bases, with 10 bases between them. The CDR3 covers 13 residues. The CDR3 sequence is CASSQTSTYEQYF. DNA for the CDR3: TGTGCCAGCAGCCAGACATCGACCTACGAGCAGTACTTC.